This T cell receptor beta chain was found in a study of cytomegalovirus exposure and HLA in healthy donors. In the study overall: Earlier results showed roughly 120 million unique TCR beta sequences derived from roughly 190 million T cells. General study results and limits: Researchers had no immune exposure information except CMV serostatus available.

As for this clone: What it recognizes is unknown.

Vbeta (60) and Jbeta (13) primers were used in the PCR. TCRdb's table, derived via immunoSEQ multiplex PCR, lists solely in-frame clones and lacks some. Of under 200,000 clones in the sample, 75% to 90% were seen once. Germline CDR1 MDHEN, CDR2 SYDVKM. This CDR3 is built from 14 residues. Trimming took off 8 bases at V and 1 base at J, with 14 bases between the two ends. What was sequenced was PBMCs. The genes are TRBV28 and TRBJ1-1; a weak D match, TRBD1 (5 bases). The TCR was taken from a man aged 25 to 45 in good health and CMV-seronegative. The CDR3 here is CASLSGTPNTEAFF. CDR3 DNA: TGTGCCAGCCTCTCAGGGACTCCGAACACTGAAGCTTTCTTT.